The next 16 T cell receptor beta chains were all read from a single sample in a study of spatial heterogeneity in lung cancer. Time point noted: sample taken at primary tumor resection. TCRdb re-called the 5' RACE reads with MiXCR, one entry per CDR3 protein. The sample carries several thousand distinct CDR3 sequences, around 12% recorded once. Study results and caveats: Tumoral mutation counts were tracked by counts of expanded intratumoral alpha and beta TCRs.

Their antigens are not known. The sequenced sample was lung tumor tissue, obtained at surgery. All receptors derive from a male donor with early-stage non-small cell lung cancer.

This clonotype has a count of ten or more. Since the library was made to target alpha chains, this beta chain is a stray read and its abundance is not meaningful. This chain connects TRBV6-2 or TRBV6-3 to TRBJ2-1; 13 bases line up with TRBD2. CDR1 MNHEY and CDR2 SVGEGT come from the germline V gene. The CDR3 totals 18 residues. V was clipped by 4 bases and J by 3 bases; unmatched bases: 9. The CDR3 spells CASSFRGLAGVVYNEQFF. CDR3 in DNA: TGTGCCAGCAGTTTCCGAGGACTAGCGGGAGTAGTCTACAATGAGCAGTTCTTC.

By sample fraction, this clonotype is medium-sized (0.01 to 0.1%). This beta chain is a stray read from a library made for alpha chains; its abundance is not meaningful. The chain is built from TRBV4-1 and TRBJ2-1; TRBD1 matches 12 bases. The germline gives CDR1 MGHRA, CDR2 YSYEKL. The length of the CDR3 is 16 residues. Trimming took 1 base from V and 9 from J; bases not matched to a gene: 7. The CDR3 sequence is CASSQASGQGASEQFF. For the CDR3, the DNA is TGCGCCAGCAGCCAAGCCTCGGGACAGGGGGCTTCTGAGCAGTTCTTC.

This clonotype occurred many times. In a library made to pick up alpha chains, this beta chain is a stray read with a size that means little. The chain is built from TRBV6-2 or TRBV6-3 and TRBJ1-5; D perhaps matches TRBD1 (5 bases). CDR3 length: 18 residues. Germline V gene sequence: CDR1 MNHEY, CDR2 SVGEGT. V was shortened by 0 bases and J by 4 bases, with 19 bases between the two germline ends. The CDR3 DNA is TGTGCCAGCAGTTACTCGAGTAAGTCAGGGTTGGAAAATCAGCCCCAGCATTTT. It encodes CASSYSSKSGLENQPQHF.

This clonotype came up many times. Within a library made for alpha chains, this beta chain is off target, and its count is uninformative. The CDR3 region is CSAHGPGSQETQYF. DNA for the CDR3: TGCAGTGCTCACGGCCCGGGGAGCCAAGAGACCCAGTACTTC. The rearrangement uses TRBV20-1 and TRBJ2-5, with D possibly matching TRBD2 (5 bases). The CDR3 is made up of 14 amino acids. Germline CDR1 DFQATT, CDR2 SNEGSKA (reference sequence). The V and J ends lost 5 bases and 1 base respectively, with 14 bases between them.

This clonotype was detected many times. Because this beta chain is a stray read in a library intended to capture alpha chains, its abundance should not be given much weight. The chain has TRBV18 and TRBJ1-6; D is unclear. Germline values: CDR1 KGHSH, CDR2 LQKENI. V shed 3 bases and J shed 8 bases, with 8 bases lying between them. This CDR3 spans 13 amino acids. The CDR3 here is CASSPQKYSPLHF. In DNA, the CDR3 is TGTGCCAGCTCACCCCAAAAGTATTCACCCCTCCACTTT.

By proportion, this clonotype is medium-sized (0.01 to 0.1%). This beta chain turned up in a library designed for alpha chains; as an off-target read, its abundance says little. The chain recombines TRBV20-1 with TRBJ2-7, with 9 positions matching TRBD2. The CDR3 is 13 amino acids. V trimming: 6 bases; J trimming: 4 bases; junction bases outside the gene matches: 7. CDR1 is DFQATT, CDR2 SNEGSKA, per germline (reference sequence). The CDR3 sequence is CSANSGSQYEQYF. The CDR3 coding sequence is TGCAGTGCCAATAGCGGGAGTCAGTACGAGCAGTACTTC.

This clonotype is medium-sized in the sample. With the library built for alpha chains, this beta chain is off target and its frequency is not meaningful. This chain connects TRBV7-2 to TRBJ2-5, with TRBD2 matching 7 bases. After removal of 3 bases from V and 3 bases from J, the junction contained 7 bases not matched to a gene. Germline-derived CDR1 and CDR2 are SGHTA and FQGNSA. This CDR3 has 15 residues. The CDR3 nucleotides are TGTGCCAGCAGCTTCGGACTAGACCCCGAAGAGACCCAGTACTTC. Protein sequence: CASSFGLDPEETQYF.

In this sample, this clonotype turned up many times. Within a library made for alpha chains, this beta chain is off target, and its count is uninformative. The chain joins TRBV9 to TRBJ1-4; 7 bases map to TRBD1. Trimming took 4 bases from V and 10 from J; bases not matched to a gene: 16. This CDR3 contains 16 residues. Germline values: CDR1 SGDLS, CDR2 YYNGEE. In DNA, the CDR3 is TGTGCCAGCAGCCCCACCGGGACGGGATACAGGGGAAAACTGTTTTTT. Translating it yields CASSPTGTGYRGKLFF.

This clonotype was seen repeatedly, ten times or more. Since it is a stray read in a library aimed at alpha chains, this beta chain has a size that is not meaningful. The J gene is TRBJ2-3, the V gene TRBV11-2; D call uncertain. The length of the CDR3 is 15 residues. Per germline, CDR1 SGHAT and CDR2 FQNNGV. V lost 5 bases and J 5 bases, leaving 17 bases between the germline ends. CDR3 nucleotide sequence: TGTGCCAGCAGCCCCTCTGTTGACCGCCGAGATACGCAGTATTTT. Translation gives CASSPSVDRRDTQYF.

The sample holds many counts of this clonotype. Being off target in a library aimed at alpha chains, this beta chain has a size of little meaning. CDR3 protein: CASSLSSVLNYGYTF. The CDR3 DNA is TGTGCCAGCAGCTTGTCCAGTGTTCTAAACTATGGCTACACCTTC. The chain combines TRBV7-8 with TRBJ1-2; D call uncertain. Per the germline V gene, CDR1 is SGHVS and CDR2 is FQNEAQ. Trimming cost V 3 bases and J 2 bases, with 13 bases left between them. The CDR3 runs 15 residues.

As to this clonotype: Found in a library prepared for alpha chains, this beta chain is an off-target read, and its abundance has little meaning. The V and J genes are TRBV20-1 and TRBJ2-2; 13 nucleotides match TRBD2. The CDR3 runs 16 residues. CDR1 and CDR2 (germline): DFQATT, SNEGSKA (reference sequence). The trim removed 2 bases at V and 6 bases at J, leaving 6 bases unmatched. CDR3 coding DNA: TGCAGTGCTAGACAAACTAGCGGGAGGGCCCCCGGGGAGCTGTTTTTT. Protein sequence: CSARQTSGRAPGELFF.

Sample share makes this clonotype medium-sized. This beta chain appears as a stray read in a library generated for alpha chains; its size is not informative. V and J are TRBV20-1 and TRBJ2-5; weak D call: TRBD1 (6 bases). V was shortened by 0 bases and J by 5 bases, with 16 bases between the two germline ends. There are 15 residues in the CDR3. Germline CDR1 reads DFQATT; CDR2 reads SNEGSKA (reference sequence). The CDR3 nucleotides read TGCAGTGCTAGAGATCAGGGGAAGGTGAGGGAGACCCAGTACTTC. Its translation is CSARDQGKVRETQYF.

By sample share, this clonotype is medium-sized (0.01 to 0.1%). Because the library targeted alpha chains, this beta chain is an off-target read whose size means little. V and J are TRBV4-2 and TRBJ1-1, with D maybe TRBD1 (5 bases). This CDR3 is built from 13 residues. V lost 3 bases to trimming and J lost 8 bases, with 13 bases between them. Germline V lookup: CDR1 LGHNA, CDR2 YNFKEQ. The CDR3: CASSQPGTAEAFF. CDR3 in DNA: TGTGCCAGCAGCCAGCCCGGGACCGCCGAAGCTTTCTTT.

By frequency in the sample, this clonotype is medium-sized (0.01 to 0.1%). The library was built for alpha chains, so this beta chain is an off-target read and its size means little. The genes are TRBV5-6 and TRBJ2-6, with D perhaps matching TRBD1 (5 bases). The CDR3 is 18 amino acids. Trimming removed 0 bases from V and 0 bases from J, with 13 bases in between. Germline V gene sequence: CDR1 SGHDT, CDR2 YYEEEE. Written as DNA, the CDR3 is TGTGCCAGCAGCTTGGTGAGACAGATTCGCTCTGGGGCCAACGTCCTGACTTTC. Translation gives CASSLVRQIRSGANVLTF.

This clonotype is deemed medium-sized. Because this beta chain is a stray read in a library intended to capture alpha chains, its abundance should not be given much weight. J is TRBJ2-2 and V is TRBV7-9; D remains unclear. Germline CDR1 SEHNR, CDR2 FQNEAQ (reference sequence). This CDR3 contains 15 residues. V shed 4 bases and J shed 7 bases, with 16 bases lying between them. CDR3 sequence (DNA): TGTGCCAGCAGCTCCGGGCTTGATTTCGGCGGGGAGCTGTTTTTT. Residues: CASSSGLDFGGELFF.

In its sample, this clonotype ranks as medium-sized. Since it is a stray read in a library aimed at alpha chains, this beta chain has a size that is not meaningful. The chain couples TRBV28 to TRBJ2-1; TRBD1 matches at 8 bases. The CDR3 runs 15 residues. Germline V gene data show CDR1 as MDHEN and CDR2 as SYDVKM. Germline trimming cut 4 bases from V and 4 bases from J; bases unmatched to any gene: 6. CDR3 loop: CASSSITGGYNEQFF. The CDR3 nucleotides read TGTGCCAGCAGTTCCATCACAGGGGGGTACAATGAGCAGTTCTTC.